The sequence of this TCR beta chain was determined in a study of TIL therapy for anti-PD-1-resistant metastatic lung cancer. Looking at the study overall: Patients had a median age of about 55 years (range about 35-80).

With 3 bases removed from V and 6 bases from J, the gap between germline ends came to 16 bases. Looked up from germline, CDR1 is SGHNT and CDR2 is YYREEE (reference sequence). The length of the CDR3 is 15 residues. The immunoSEQ assay was v3. Produced via immunoSEQ multiplex PCR; TCRdb's table is partial and in-frame only. Of about 60,000 clones in the sample, 69% were seen once. The study's findings and limits: Patients were highly selected, enriched for treatment-naive, never-smoker and oncogene-addicted cases. The baseline peripheral repertoire was partially replaced by infused TIL clonotypes that later decayed.

In regard to this clone: The antigen remains undetermined.

Time point defined: pre-treatment sample, taken before nivolumab and TIL therapy. Stage 4 NSCLC adults joined between late 2017 and January 2020. The TCR originated in a person between 25 and 80 years old with non-small cell lung cancer. Sample: blood, taken at baseline. The chain employs TRBV5-4 and TRBJ2-1; D tentatively fits TRBD1 or TRBD2 (5 bases each). The CDR3 nucleotides are TGTGCCAGCAGCTCCCCGGGACCACAGGTCAATGAGCAGTTCTTC. Amino acid sequence: CASSSPGPQVNEQFF.